This T cell receptor (beta chain) was captured in a study of T-cell memory formation after mild COVID-19. TCRdb passed the 5' RACE reads through MiXCR, listing each CDR3 protein once. The repertoire consists of about 290,000 distinct CDR3 sequences, with 15% to 20% occurring once and the leading ten covering more than 20%. Whole-study findings and limits: Pre-infection memory already had some responding clones, implying cross-reactive memory joined.

As for this clonotype: No antigen is known for it.

The V gene's germline CDR1 is LGHNA and CDR2 YNFKEQ. After removal of 2 bases from V and 8 bases from J, the junction contained 7 bases not matched to a gene. CDR3 length: 16 residues. The J gene is TRBJ2-4, the V gene TRBV4-2; 12 positions agree with TRBD1. The origin of this receptor is a man younger than 35 who had mild COVID-19 (a few samples of this study predate the infection). Cell type and time point are not known. Specimen: PBMCs or a T cell subset sorted from them (not recorded which). The CDR3 protein is CASSQRDRGRMDIQYF. DNA of the CDR3: TGTGCCAGCAGCCAAAGGGACAGGGGGCGCATGGACATTCAGTACTTC.